The sequence of this T cell receptor (beta chain) was determined in a study of PD-1 blockade in classical Hodgkin lymphoma. Study-wide findings and caveats: In CD4+ cells, TCR diversity went up significantly by C4D1, but in CD8+ cells it did not. Relative to healthy donors, newly diagnosed patients reportedly had lower baseline TCR diversity, which was reported as lower still in relapsed/refractory patients.

The germline gives CDR1 MGHRA, CDR2 YSYEKL. The V gene lost 3 bases and the J gene lost 4 bases, with 15 bases spanning the gap. There are 15 residues in the CDR3. Time point specified: cycle 4 day 1 (C4D1), after 5 to 7 weeks of nivolumab. Every one of the patients relapsed after autologous stem cell transplantation (brentuximab vedotin exposure was variable). Reported best responses ranged across complete response, partial response or progressive disease. Libraries were prepared by immunoSEQ multiplex PCR; TCRdb keeps only in-frame clonotypes and omits some of them. The table includes 100,000 to 120,000 clones, over 85% detected once. As to this clone: Its specificity is not known.

This clonotype was obtained from a human donor with classical Hodgkin lymphoma. V usage is TRBV4-1 and J usage is TRBJ1-2; TRBD1 is a possible D gene (5 bases). The source was peripheral blood mononuclear cells (PBMCs), collected before the fourth cycle of nivolumab. CDR3 in DNA: TGCGCCAGCAGCCAGGCGGGGCAGGGACTCTATGGCTACACCTTC. It is translated as CASSQAGQGLYGYTF.